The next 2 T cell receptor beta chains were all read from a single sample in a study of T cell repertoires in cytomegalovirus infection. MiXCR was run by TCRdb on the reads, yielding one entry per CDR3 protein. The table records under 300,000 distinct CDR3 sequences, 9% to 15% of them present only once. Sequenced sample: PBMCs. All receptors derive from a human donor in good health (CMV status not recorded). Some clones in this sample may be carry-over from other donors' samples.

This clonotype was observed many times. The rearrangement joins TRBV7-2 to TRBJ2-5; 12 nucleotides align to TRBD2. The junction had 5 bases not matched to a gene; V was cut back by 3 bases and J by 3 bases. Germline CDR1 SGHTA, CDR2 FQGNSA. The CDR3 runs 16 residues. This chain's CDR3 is CASSFTPSGGEETQYF. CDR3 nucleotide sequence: TGTGCCAGCAGCTTTACACCTAGCGGGGGGGAAGAGACCCAGTACTTC.

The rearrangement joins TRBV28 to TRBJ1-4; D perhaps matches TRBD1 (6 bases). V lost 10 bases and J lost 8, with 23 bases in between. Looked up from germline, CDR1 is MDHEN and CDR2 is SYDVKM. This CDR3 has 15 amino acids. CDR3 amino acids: CATRWNRAIREKLFF. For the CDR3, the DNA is TGTGCCACCCGTTGGAACAGGGCGATAAGGGAAAAACTGTTTTTT. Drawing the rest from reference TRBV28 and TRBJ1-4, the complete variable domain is DVKVTQSSRYLVKRTGEKVFLECVQDMDHENMFWYRQDPGLGLRLIYFSYDVKMKEKGDIPEGYSVSREKKERFSLILESASTNQTSMYLCATRWNRAIREKLFFGSGTQLSVL.